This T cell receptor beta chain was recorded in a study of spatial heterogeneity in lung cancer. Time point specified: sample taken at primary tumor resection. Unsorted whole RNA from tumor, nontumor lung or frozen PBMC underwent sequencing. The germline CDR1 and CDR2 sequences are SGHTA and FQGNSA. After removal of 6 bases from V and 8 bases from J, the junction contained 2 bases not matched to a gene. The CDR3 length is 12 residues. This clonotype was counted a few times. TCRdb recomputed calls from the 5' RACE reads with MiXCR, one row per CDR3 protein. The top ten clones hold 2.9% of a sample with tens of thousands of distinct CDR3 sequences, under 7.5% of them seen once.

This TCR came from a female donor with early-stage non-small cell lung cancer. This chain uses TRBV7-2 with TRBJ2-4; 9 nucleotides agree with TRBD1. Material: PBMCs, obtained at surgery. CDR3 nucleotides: TGTGCCAGCAGACAGGGGGCGGACATTCAGTACTTC. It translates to CASRQGADIQYF. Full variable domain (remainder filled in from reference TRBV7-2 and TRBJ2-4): GAGVSQSPSNKVTEKGKDVELRCDPISGHTALYWYRQSLGQGLEFLIYFQGNSAPDKSGLPSDRFSAERTGGSVSTLTIQRTQQEDSAVYLCASRQGADIQYFGAGTRLSVL.